The source of this T cell receptor (beta chain) is a study of control samples from healthy donors and cancer patients. Profiled with immunoSEQ multiplex PCR; TCRdb holds only in-frame clones, not every one. The sample comprises fewer than 130,000 clones, approximately 87% of which are singletons, and 3.5% to 4% rests with the top ten. With 7 bases removed from V and 9 bases from J, the gap between germline ends came to 10 bases. The V gene's germline CDR1 is SNHLY and CDR2 FYNNEI. The CDR3 spans 11 residues. The gene calls are TRBV2 and TRBJ2-1; D gene unclear. Sample: PBMCs. This receptor was obtained from a woman in her sixties with lung cancer. The DNA of the CDR3 is TGTGCCAGCACCTACAGCAGTGAGCAGTTCTTC. Translation gives CASTYSSEQFF.